One and the same sample provided the 9 T cell receptor beta chains below, sequenced in a study of CD8 T cells in ankylosing spondylitis. TCRdb passed the 5' RACE reads through MiXCR, listing each CDR3 protein once. There are about 240,000 distinct CDR3 sequences in the sample; approximately 9% occur only once, and about 6.8% lies in the top ten. Material for sequencing was blood, either unsorted or a sorted T cell fraction (not recorded which). Receptors were obtained from a male donor with ankylosing spondylitis or in good health (not recorded which).

This clonotype was seen at least ten times. The V and J genes are TRBV12-3 or TRBV12-4 and TRBJ1-1; the match to TRBD1 covers 8 bases. The ends lost 4 bases at V and 4 bases at J; junction bases unmatched: 5. This CDR3 spans 14 amino acids. The DNA for the CDR3 is TGTGCCAGCAGTTCACATGACAGGGGCACTGAAGCTTTCTTT. Encoded protein: CASSSHDRGTEAFF.

The CDR3 sequence: CASSSLTQLTYEQYF. CDR3 sequence (DNA): TGTGCCAGCAGTTCACTGACACAACTCACCTACGAGCAGTACTTC. The genes are TRBV27 and TRBJ2-7; unclear D gene. From germline, CDR1 is MNHEY and CDR2 SMNVEV (reference sequence). The CDR3 totals 15 residues. V was pared by 4 bases and J by 2 bases, with 15 bases between.

The chain has TRBV29-1 and TRBJ2-7, with D hard to call. CDR3 length: 15 amino acids. Trimming took off 0 bases at V and 1 base at J, with 13 bases between the two ends. Germline CDR1 SQVTM, CDR2 ANQGSEA. The CDR3 reads CSVEDHKTESYEQYF. The CDR3 nucleotides are TGCAGCGTTGAAGATCACAAGACGGAGTCCTACGAGCAGTACTTC.

This sequence joins TRBV12-5 and TRBJ1-2; TRBD1 matches at 9 bases. The V gene's germline CDR1 is LGHNT and CDR2 FRNRAP. The V segment lost 7 bases and the J segment 3 bases; nucleotides outside the gene matches: 6. The CDR3 runs to 14 residues. CDR3 amino acids: CASAMDRGDYGYTF. CDR3 DNA sequence: TGTGCTAGTGCCATGGACAGGGGTGACTATGGCTACACCTTC.

The chain employs TRBV5-6 and TRBJ1-2, with TRBD1 as a possible D gene (6 bases). Germline V CDR1 and CDR2: SGHDT, YYEEEE. This CDR3 contains 14 residues. V dropped 1 base and J dropped 4 bases, with 11 bases sitting between them. CDR3: CASSLRDTAYGYTF. The CDR3 DNA is TGTGCCAGCAGCTTGCGGGACACGGCCTATGGCTACACCTTC.

This clonotype was recorded many times. V and J are TRBV20-1 and TRBJ2-1; 13 bases map to TRBD2. CDR3 length equals 15 residues. The germline gives CDR1 DFQATT, CDR2 SNEGSKA (reference sequence). Trimming at V came to 1 base and at J to 8 bases, leaving 5 bases not matched to a gene. The CDR3 reads CSARGLAGGMDEQFF. The DNA for the CDR3 is TGCAGTGCTAGAGGACTAGCGGGAGGTATGGATGAGCAGTTCTTC.

This clonotype occurred many times. The chain has TRBV12-3 or TRBV12-4 and TRBJ2-3; 9 bases are a match to TRBD2. This CDR3 is built from 14 residues. Trimming removed 5 bases from V and 7 bases from J; junction bases left unmatched: 7. As DNA, the CDR3 is TGTGCCAGCAGTCAGGGACTAGCAGTCAATACGCAGTATTTT. Residues: CASSQGLAVNTQYF.

The sample holds many counts of this clonotype. The chain carries TRBV5-5 and TRBJ1-3; D may be TRBD1 (6 bases). The CDR3 has 16 amino acids. CDR1 SGHKS and CDR2 YYEKEE come from the germline V gene (reference sequence). V lost 2 bases and J 0 bases, leaving 12 bases between the germline ends. CDR3 loop: CASSFKGQSSGNTIYF. In DNA form, the CDR3 reads TGTGCCAGCAGCTTTAAGGGACAAAGCTCTGGAAACACCATATATTTT.

J is TRBJ1-1 and V is TRBV12-3 or TRBV12-4; the D is unclear. V was clipped by 6 bases and J by 5 bases, with 10 bases between them. This CDR3 region has 12 residues. The CDR3 spells CASSQRMTEAFF. The CDR3 nucleotides are TGTGCCAGCAGCCAAAGGATGACTGAAGCTTTCTTT.